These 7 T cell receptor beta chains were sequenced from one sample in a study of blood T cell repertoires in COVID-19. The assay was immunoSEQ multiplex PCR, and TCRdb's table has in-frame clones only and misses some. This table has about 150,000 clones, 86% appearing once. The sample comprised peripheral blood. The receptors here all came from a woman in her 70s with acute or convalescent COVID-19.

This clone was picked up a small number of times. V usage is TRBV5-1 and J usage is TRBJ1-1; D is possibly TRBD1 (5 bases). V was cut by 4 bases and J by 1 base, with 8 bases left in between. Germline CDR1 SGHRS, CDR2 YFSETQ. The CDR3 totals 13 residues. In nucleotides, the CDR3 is TGCGCCAGCAGCCAAACAGGGAACACTGAAGCTTTCTTT. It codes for CASSQTGNTEAFF.

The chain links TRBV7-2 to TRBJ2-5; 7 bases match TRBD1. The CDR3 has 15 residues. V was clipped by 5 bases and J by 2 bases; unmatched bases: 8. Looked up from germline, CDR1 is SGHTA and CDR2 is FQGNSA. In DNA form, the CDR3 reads TGTGCCAGCAGCCTCCCTGGGACAGTTCAAGAGACCCAGTACTTC. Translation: CASSLPGTVQETQYF.

DNA of the CDR3: TGTGCCAGCAGTTTTGACAGGCCCGGGTTAAATTCACCCCTCCACTTT. It translates to CASSFDRPGLNSPLHF. This chain links TRBV6-5 with TRBJ1-6; TRBD1 is a possible D gene (6 bases). V lost 4 bases, J lost 7 bases, and 17 bases lay in between. Germline-derived CDR1 and CDR2 are MNHEY and SVGAGI. The CDR3 loop spans 16 amino acids.

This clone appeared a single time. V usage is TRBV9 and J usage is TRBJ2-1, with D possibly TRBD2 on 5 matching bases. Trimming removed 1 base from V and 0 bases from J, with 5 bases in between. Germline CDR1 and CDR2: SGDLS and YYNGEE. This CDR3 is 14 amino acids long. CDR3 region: CASSVTSSYNEQFF. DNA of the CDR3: TGTGCCAGCAGCGTAACTAGCTCCTACAATGAGCAGTTCTTC. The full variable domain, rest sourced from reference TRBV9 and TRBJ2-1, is DSGVTQTPKHLITATGQRVTLRCSPRSGDLSVYWYQQSLDQGLQFLIQYYNGEERAKGNILERFSAQQFPDLHSELNLSSLELGDSALYFCASSVTSSYNEQFFGPGTRLTVL.

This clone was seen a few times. DNA of the CDR3: TGTGCCAGCAGCCAAGTAGGGGAGGCTAATGAAAAACTGTTTTTT. This sequence encodes CASSQVGEANEKLFF. The V call is TRBV4-2, the J call TRBJ1-4; D perhaps matches TRBD1 (5 bases). V was cut by 1 base and J by 3 bases, with 9 bases left in between. Germline V gene lookup returns CDR1 LGHNA and CDR2 YNFKEQ. The CDR3 consists of 15 residues.

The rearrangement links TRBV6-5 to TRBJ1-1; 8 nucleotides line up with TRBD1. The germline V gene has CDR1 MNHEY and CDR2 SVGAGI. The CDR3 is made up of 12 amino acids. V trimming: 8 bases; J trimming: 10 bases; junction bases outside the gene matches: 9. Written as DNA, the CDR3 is TGTGCCAGCGCCAGGGGGCGCCTGGGAGCTTTCTTT. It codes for CASARGRLGAFF.

The CDR3 protein is CATSRDTAGGLSYEQYF. The CDR3 DNA sequence: TGTGCCACCAGCAGAGATACAGCGGGGGGCCTCTCCTACGAGCAGTACTTC. The rearrangement uses TRBV15 and TRBJ2-7; TRBD2 aligns across 9 bases. V shed 0 bases, J shed 0 bases, and the junction held 6 bases outside the gene matches. Germline V gives CDR1 LNHNV, CDR2 YYDKDF (reference sequence). CDR3 length equals 17 residues.